This entry describes one T cell receptor (beta chain). Its cognate antigen is unknown. Deletions cut 4 bases from V and 2 bases from J, with 10 bases between. Per the germline V gene, CDR1 is MDHEN and CDR2 is SYDVKM. The CDR3 runs 14 residues. The authors ran a second PCR of 7 to 11 cycles using a sample-barcoded 5' primer and a J-beta primer mix. Unique molecular identifiers of 12 random nucleotides labeled each cDNA. MiXCR, applied by TCRdb to the 5' RACE reads, yields one record per CDR3 protein. This table holds over 600,000 distinct CDR3 sequences, around half found once. These data belong to a study of blood T cells in healthy people across ages. The wider study: For every two T cells, template switching captured about one barcoded beta molecule. Regarding the study as a whole: Age showed a roughly linear inverse relationship with TCR beta diversity per million T cells.

The sample consisted of blood. The sequence was collected from a man older than 75 in good health. This chain connects TRBV28 to TRBJ2-3; D is unclear. The CDR3 nucleotides are TGTGCCAGCAGTTCTCCCGGCGACACAGATACGCAGTATTTT. Residues: CASSSPGDTDTQYF.